The TCR beta chain under discussion was sequenced for a study of T-cell reconstitution after alpha-beta-depleted transplantation in children. During its preparation, the TCRbeta library received unique molecular identifiers. A single record per CDR3 protein comes from TCRdb applying MiXCR to the PCR reads. This sample has more than 550,000 distinct CDR3 sequences, with over 9.5% found just once. This clonotype was seen a few times. The V segment lost 3 bases and the J segment 4 bases; nucleotides outside the gene matches: 9. The CDR3 length is 17 residues. CDR1 is SGHTA, CDR2 FQGNSA, per germline. The starting material was PBMCs from the stem cell graft donor, obtained from the stem cell graft. The V and J genes are TRBV7-2 and TRBJ2-1; 10 nucleotides match TRBD2. The TCR originated in a human donor who donated a stem cell graft to a child with acute myeloid leukemia. The CDR3 is CASSFRVSSGSYNEQFF. CDR3 nucleotide sequence: TGTGCCAGCAGCTTTCGCGTCTCTAGCGGGAGTTACAATGAGCAGTTCTTC.